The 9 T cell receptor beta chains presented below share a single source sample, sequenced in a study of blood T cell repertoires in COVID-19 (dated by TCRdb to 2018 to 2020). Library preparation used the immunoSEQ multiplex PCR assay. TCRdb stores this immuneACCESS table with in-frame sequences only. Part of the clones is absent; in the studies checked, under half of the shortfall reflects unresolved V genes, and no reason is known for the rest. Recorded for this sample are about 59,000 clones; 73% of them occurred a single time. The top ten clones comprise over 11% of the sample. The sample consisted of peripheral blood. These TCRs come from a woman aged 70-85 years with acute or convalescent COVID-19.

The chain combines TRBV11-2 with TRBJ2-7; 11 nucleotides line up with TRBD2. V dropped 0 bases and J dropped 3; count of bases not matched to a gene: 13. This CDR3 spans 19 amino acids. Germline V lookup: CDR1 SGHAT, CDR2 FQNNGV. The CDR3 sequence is CASSLDLKASGGPDYEQYV. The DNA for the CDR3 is TGTGCCAGCAGCTTAGATCTTAAGGCTAGCGGGGGGCCGGACTACGAGCAGTACGTC.

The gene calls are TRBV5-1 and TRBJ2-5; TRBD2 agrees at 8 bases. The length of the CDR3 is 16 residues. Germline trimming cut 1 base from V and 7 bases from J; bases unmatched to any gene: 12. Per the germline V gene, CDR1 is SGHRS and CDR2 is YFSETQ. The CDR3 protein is CASSLSRRGGSGTQYF. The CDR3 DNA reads TGCGCCAGCAGCTTGTCTCGCCGCGGGGGGTCCGGGACCCAGTACTTC.

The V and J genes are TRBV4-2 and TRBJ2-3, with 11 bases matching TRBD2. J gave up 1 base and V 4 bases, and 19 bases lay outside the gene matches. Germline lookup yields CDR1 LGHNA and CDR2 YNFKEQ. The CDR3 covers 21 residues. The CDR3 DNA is TGTGCCAGCAGCCGAAACTCTCTAGCGGGGGGCCCCAAACGTCGCACAGATACGCAGTATTTT. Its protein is CASSRNSLAGGPKRRTDTQYF.

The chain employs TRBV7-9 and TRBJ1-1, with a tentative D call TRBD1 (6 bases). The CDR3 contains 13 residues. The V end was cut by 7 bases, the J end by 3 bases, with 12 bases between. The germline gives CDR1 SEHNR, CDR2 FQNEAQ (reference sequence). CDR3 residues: CASNLNRDTEAFF. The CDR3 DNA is TGTGCCAGCAACCTCAACAGGGACACTGAAGCTTTCTTT.

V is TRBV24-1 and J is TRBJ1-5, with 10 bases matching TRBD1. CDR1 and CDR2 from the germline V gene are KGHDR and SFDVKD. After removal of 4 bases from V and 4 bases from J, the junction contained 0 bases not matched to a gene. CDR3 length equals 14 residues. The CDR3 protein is CATSEGQGNQPQHF. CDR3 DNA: TGTGCCACCAGTGAGGGACAGGGGAATCAGCCCCAGCATTTT.

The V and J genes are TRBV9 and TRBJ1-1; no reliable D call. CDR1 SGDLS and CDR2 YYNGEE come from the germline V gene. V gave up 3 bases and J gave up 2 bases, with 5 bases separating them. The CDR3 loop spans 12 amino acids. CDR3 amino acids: CASSATNTEAFF. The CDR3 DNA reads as TGTGCCAGCAGCGCCACTAACACTGAAGCTTTCTTT.

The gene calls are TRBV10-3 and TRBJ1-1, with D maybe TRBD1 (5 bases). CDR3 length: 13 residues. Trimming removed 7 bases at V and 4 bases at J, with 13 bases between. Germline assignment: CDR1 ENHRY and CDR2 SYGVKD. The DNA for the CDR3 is TGTGCCATCATCCAGTCGGGGGGCACTGAAGCTTTCTTT. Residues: CAIIQSGGTEAFF.

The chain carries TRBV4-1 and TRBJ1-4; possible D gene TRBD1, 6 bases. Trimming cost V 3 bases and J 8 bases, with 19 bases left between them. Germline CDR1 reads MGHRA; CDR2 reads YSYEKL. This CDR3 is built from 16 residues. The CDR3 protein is CASSQGIRGVEEKLFF. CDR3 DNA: TGCGCCAGCAGCCAGGGAATCAGGGGAGTGGAGGAAAAACTGTTTTTT.

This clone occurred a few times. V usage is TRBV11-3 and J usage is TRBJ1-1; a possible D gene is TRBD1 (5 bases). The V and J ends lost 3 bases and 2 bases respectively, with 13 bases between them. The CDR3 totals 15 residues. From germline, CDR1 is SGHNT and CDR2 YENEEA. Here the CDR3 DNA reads TGTGCCAGCAGCTTCCTCGGGACTCTCAACACTGAAGCTTTCTTT. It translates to CASSFLGTLNTEAFF.